This entry describes one T cell receptor (beta chain). The sample originates from a study of blood T cell repertoires in COVID-19. Using immunoSEQ multiplex PCR, the repertoire was profiled, and TCRdb retains in-frame clones only, with some absent. The sample yields over 300,000 clones, approximately 90% seen once. Trimming left V 0 bases short and J 7 bases short, with 13 bases between. The germline V gene has CDR1 MNHNY and CDR2 SVGAGI (reference sequence). CDR3 length equals 15 residues. This chain links TRBV6-6 with TRBJ2-1; D may be TRBD2 (7 bases). This TCR was recovered from a woman in her forties who had recovered from COVID-19. The sample taken for sequencing was PBMCs or T cells enriched from blood (not recorded which). The CDR3 loop is CASSYSFKGGNEQFF. DNA of the CDR3: TGTGCCAGCAGTTACTCGTTTAAGGGGGGGAATGAGCAGTTCTTC.